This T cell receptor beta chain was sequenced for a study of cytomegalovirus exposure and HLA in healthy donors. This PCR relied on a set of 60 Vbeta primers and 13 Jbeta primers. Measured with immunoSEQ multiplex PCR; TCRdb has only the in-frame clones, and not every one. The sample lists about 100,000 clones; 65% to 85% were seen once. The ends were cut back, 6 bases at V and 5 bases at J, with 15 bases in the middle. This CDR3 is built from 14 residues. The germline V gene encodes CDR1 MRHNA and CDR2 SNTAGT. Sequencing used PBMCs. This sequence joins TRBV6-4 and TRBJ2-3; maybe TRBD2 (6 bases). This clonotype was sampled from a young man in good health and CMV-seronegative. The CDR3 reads CASSTGGALDTQYF. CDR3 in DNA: TGTGCCAGCAGCACGGGCGGGGCTCTAGATACGCAGTATTTT.